These 6 T cell receptor beta chains originate from one sample sequenced in a study of blood T cell repertoires in COVID-19. The repertoire was sequenced with immunoSEQ multiplex PCR; TCRdb's copy has only in-frame clones and lacks some. The sample contains about 330,000 clones, roughly 87% of which appear only once. The sample taken for sequencing was peripheral blood. These receptors all come from a young man with COVID-19, enrolled during active disease.

The chain combines TRBV11-1 with TRBJ2-1; 8 nucleotides agree with TRBD1. Germline CDR1 reads SGHAT; CDR2 reads FQDESV (reference sequence). This CDR3 spans 15 amino acids. The V segment lost 5 bases and the J segment 10 bases; nucleotides outside the gene matches: 13. This CDR3 reads CASSARDRLRGEQFF. CDR3 sequence (DNA): TGTGCCAGCAGCGCCCGGGACAGGCTACGCGGAGAGCAGTTCTTC.

This clone was seen more than once but under ten times. The chain uses TRBV5-1 and TRBJ2-7, with D possibly being TRBD1 (6 bases). This CDR3 is 13 amino acids long. The V gene lost 5 bases and the J gene lost 4 bases, with 13 bases spanning the gap. Germline V CDR1 and CDR2: SGHRS, YFSETQ. The CDR3 nucleotides read TGCGCCAGCAGATGGCAGGGGAAGTACGAGCAGTACTTC. It is translated as CASRWQGKYEQYF.

The chain carries TRBV27 and TRBJ1-2, with 10 bases aligning to TRBD1. The CDR3 length is 16 residues. J gave up 6 bases and V 3 bases, and 10 bases lay outside the gene matches. Germline assignment: CDR1 MNHEY and CDR2 SMNVEV (reference sequence). CDR3 in DNA: TGTGCCAGCAGTTTGTTTACCGGGACAGGGGAGAATGGCTACACCTTC. Its translation: CASSLFTGTGENGYTF.

The chain employs TRBV2 and TRBJ1-5; 8 bases are a match to TRBD1. Germline assignment: CDR1 SNHLY and CDR2 FYNNEI. Germline trimming cut 8 bases from V and 0 bases from J; bases unmatched to any gene: 12. CDR3 length: 17 amino acids. The DNA for the CDR3 is TGTGCCAGCGCTCTGGACAGGGTGGGCCTTAGCAATCAGCCCCAGCATTTT. Translation gives CASALDRVGLSNQPQHF.

This clone was observed a handful of times. The genes are TRBV6-5 and TRBJ1-2, with TRBD1 identical over 11 bases. V was clipped by 4 bases and J by 7 bases; unmatched bases: 8. Germline-derived CDR1 and CDR2 are MNHEY and SVGAGI. The CDR3 runs to 15 residues. CDR3 nucleotide sequence: TGTGCCAGCAGTTTTGGGACAGGGGGTGCCTCTGGCTACACCTTC. Translated, it gives CASSFGTGGASGYTF.

The V gene is TRBV4-3, the J gene TRBJ2-3; D is possibly TRBD2 (6 bases). CDR3 length equals 16 residues. V gave up 0 bases and J gave up 5 bases, with 15 bases separating them. Germline V lookup: CDR1 LGHNA, CDR2 YSLEER. The CDR3 nucleotides are TGCGCCAGCAGCCAAGATGTGGCAGCGGGCGGAGATACGCAGTATTTT. This gives the protein CASSQDVAAGGDTQYF.